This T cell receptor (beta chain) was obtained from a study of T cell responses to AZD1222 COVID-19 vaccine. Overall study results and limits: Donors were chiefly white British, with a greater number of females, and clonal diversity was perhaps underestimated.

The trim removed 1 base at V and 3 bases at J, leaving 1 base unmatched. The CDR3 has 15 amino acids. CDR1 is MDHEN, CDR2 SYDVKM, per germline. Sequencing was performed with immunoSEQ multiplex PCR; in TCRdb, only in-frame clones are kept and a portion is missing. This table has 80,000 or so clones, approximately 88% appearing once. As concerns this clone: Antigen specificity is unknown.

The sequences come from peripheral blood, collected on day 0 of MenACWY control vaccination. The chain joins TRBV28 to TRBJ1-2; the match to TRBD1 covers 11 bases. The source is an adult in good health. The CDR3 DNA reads TGTGCCAGCAGTTTATCGGGACAGGGGGACTATGGCTACACCTTC. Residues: CASSLSGQGDYGYTF.